These 18 T cell receptor beta chains were all obtained from the same sample, sequenced in a study of cytotoxic CD8 clonotypes in ibrutinib-treated CLL. Some clones are missing from TCRdb's copy, which holds only in-frame ones; the method was immunoSEQ multiplex PCR. The sample contains hundreds of thousands of clones, approximately 75% of which appear only once. Sequenced material: PBMCs, taken after 12 months of ibrutinib treatment. These receptors were taken from a human donor with chronic lymphocytic leukemia.

This clone was picked up a small number of times. The rearrangement uses TRBV11-2 and TRBJ1-2; perhaps TRBD1 as D (5 bases). The V end was cut by 2 bases, the J end by 5 bases, with 9 bases between. The germline V gene has CDR1 SGHAT and CDR2 FQNNGV. The length of the CDR3 is 13 residues. The CDR3 sequence: CASSLTTAYGYTF. In DNA form, the CDR3 reads TGTGCCAGCAGCTTAACGACAGCTTATGGCTACACCTTC.

This clone occurred a few times. CDR3 DNA sequence: TGTGCCAGCAGTGATGCCGACAGCCTCTCCTACGAGCAGTACTTC. It is translated as CASSDADSLSYEQYF. The chain has TRBV4-2 and TRBJ2-7; tentatively, D is TRBD1 (5 bases). This CDR3 is built from 15 residues. Trimming removed 6 bases at V and 0 bases at J, with 15 bases between. Per germline, CDR1 LGHNA and CDR2 YNFKEQ.

V is TRBV9 and J is TRBJ2-7; D is perhaps TRBD1 (6 bases). Germline V gene sequence: CDR1 SGDLS, CDR2 YYNGEE. The ends were cut back, 2 bases at V and 3 bases at J, with 15 bases in the middle. CDR3 length: 15 residues. The CDR3 is CASSVGDTEIYEQYF. CDR3 nucleotides: TGTGCCAGCAGCGTTGGGGACACCGAAATCTACGAGCAGTACTTC.

The chain uses TRBV30 and TRBJ1-2, with D tentatively TRBD1 (5 bases). CDR3 length: 12 amino acids. Per germline, CDR1 GTSNPN and CDR2 SVGIG (reference sequence). V was trimmed by 3 bases and J by 9 bases, leaving 14 bases between them. The CDR3, as DNA: TGTGCCTGGAGGCGAGGGCCAGGGAGCTACACCTTC. Amino acid sequence: CAWRRGPGSYTF.

The chain couples TRBV27 to TRBJ2-1; the match to TRBD2 covers 16 bases. Trimming took 6 bases from V and 8 from J; bases not matched to a gene: 7. Germline CDR1 reads MNHEY; CDR2 reads SMNVEV (reference sequence). The length of the CDR3 is 16 residues. The CDR3 loop reads CASSLGLAGGQDEQFF. CDR3 in DNA: TGTGCCAGCAGCCTGGGACTAGCGGGAGGGCAGGATGAGCAGTTCTTC.

The chain is built from TRBV6-5 and TRBJ2-7; 10 nucleotides match TRBD1. Germline assignment: CDR1 MNHEY and CDR2 SVGAGI. Trimming at V came to 5 bases and at J to 4 bases, leaving 8 bases not matched to a gene. The CDR3 has 15 amino acids. CDR3 sequence: CASSTTGGAGYEQYF. In nucleotides, the CDR3 is TGTGCCAGCAGTACGACAGGGGGCGCGGGGTACGAGCAGTACTTC.

The gene calls are TRBV12-5 and TRBJ1-2; the match to TRBD1 covers 7 bases. Germline loops: CDR1 LGHNT, CDR2 FRNRAP. CDR3 length: 13 residues. The V segment lost 5 bases and the J segment 9 bases; nucleotides outside the gene matches: 9. Here the CDR3 reads CASGLDRVRSYTF. CDR3 sequence (DNA): TGTGCTAGTGGTCTCGACAGGGTTAGGAGCTACACCTTC.

The rearrangement uses TRBV6-1 and TRBJ1-4; the D is unclear. Germline V gene lookup returns CDR1 MNHNS and CDR2 SASEGT. This CDR3 spans 13 amino acids. V lost 1 base, J lost 11 bases, and 11 bases lay in between. In DNA, the CDR3 is TGTGCCAGCAGTGAAGATTCTGTCGGGAAACTGTTTTTT. Translated: CASSEDSVGKLFF.

The chain links TRBV5-1 to TRBJ2-5; 13 bases map to TRBD2. Germline CDR1 is SGHRS and CDR2 is YFSETQ. The CDR3 spans 15 residues. V shed 3 bases and J 7 bases; nucleotides not matched to a gene: 6. This CDR3 reads CASSSTSGGVPTQYF. In nucleotides, the CDR3 is TGCGCCAGCAGCTCCACTAGCGGGGGGGTCCCGACCCAGTACTTC. Complete variable domain (other parts from reference TRBV5-1 and TRBJ2-5): KAGVTQTPRYLIKTRGQQVTLSCSPISGHRSVSWYQQTPGQGLQFLFEYFSETQRNKGNFPGRFSGRQFSNSRSEMNVSTLELGDSALYLCASSSTSGGVPTQYFGPGTRLLVL.

This clone showed up just once. The chain links TRBV2 to TRBJ1-2, with D unresolved. V was clipped by 0 bases and J by 8 bases, with 19 bases between them. The CDR3 length is 16 residues. Germline V CDR1 and CDR2: SNHLY, FYNNEI. The CDR3 nucleotides are TGTGCCAGCAGTGAAGCGCTCCCAAGAGACATGGAGGGCTACACCTTC. Amino acids: CASSEALPRDMEGYTF.

The genes are TRBV6-1 and TRBJ2-3; 11 positions match TRBD1. There are 14 residues in the CDR3. Per germline, CDR1 MNHNS and CDR2 SASEGT. V lost 6 bases to trimming and J lost 4 bases; unmatched junction nucleotides: 3. CDR3 region: CASRPGQGADTQYF. The CDR3 DNA follows: TGTGCCAGCAGACCGGGACAGGGGGCAGATACGCAGTATTTT.

This rearrangement joins TRBV7-8 to TRBJ2-7; D may be TRBD2 (5 bases). The CDR3 extends over 16 amino acids. CDR1 and CDR2 (germline): SGHVS, FQNEAQ. V lost 1 base and J lost 2, with 15 bases in between. The CDR3 loop is CASSLELRTLTYEQYF. The CDR3 nucleotides are TGTGCCAGCAGCTTAGAGTTACGGACTCTAACCTACGAGCAGTACTTC.

The chain has TRBV19 and TRBJ2-5, with D possibly being TRBD2 (6 bases). The germline V gene encodes CDR1 LNHDA and CDR2 SQIVND (reference sequence). Trimming took 4 bases from V and 5 from J, leaving 14 bases between them. CDR3 length: 14 residues. This CDR3 reads CASSTPGLEETQYF. Written as DNA, the CDR3 is TGTGCCAGTAGTACACCGGGACTCGAGGAGACCCAGTACTTC.

V is TRBV7-8 and J is TRBJ1-3; no clear D gene. The germline V and J ends were trimmed by 5 bases and 0 bases, with 8 bases remaining between them. Germline V lookup: CDR1 SGHVS, CDR2 FQNEAQ. This CDR3 comprises 14 residues. In DNA form, the CDR3 reads TGTGCCAGCAGCCCGCAGTCCTCTGGAAACACCATATATTTT. As protein: CASSPQSSGNTIYF.

The chain's CDR3 is CASRLGTNGNQPQHF. For the CDR3, the DNA is TGTGCCAGCAGACTCGGGACAAATGGCAATCAGCCCCAGCATTTT. The genes are TRBV6-6 and TRBJ1-5, with D possibly being TRBD1 (6 bases). CDR3 length: 15 amino acids. V gave up 6 bases and J gave up 2 bases, with 14 bases separating them. In germline, CDR1 is MNHNY, CDR2 SVGAGI (reference sequence).

The chain joins TRBV19 to TRBJ1-3; D is unresolved. The V end lost 3 bases, the J end lost 1 base, and 19 bases lay between the germline ends. In germline, CDR1 is LNHDA, CDR2 SQIVND (reference sequence). The CDR3 runs to 18 residues. Here the CDR3 DNA reads TGTGCCAGTAGTATCGTCGGGATTTTGGACGGATCTGGAAACACCATATATTTT. Amino acids: CASSIVGILDGSGNTIYF.

This clone was seen a few times. This chain uses TRBV28 with TRBJ2-7; D possibly corresponds to TRBD2 (6 bases). Germline V lookup: CDR1 MDHEN, CDR2 SYDVKM. The CDR3 has 17 residues. Trimming took 2 bases from V and 1 from J, leaving 18 bases between them. CDR3 DNA: TGTGCCAGCAGTTTACTCGTAGGCGGAGGGACTTCCTACGAGCAGTACTTC. Translating gives CASSLLVGGGTSYEQYF.

The gene calls are TRBV5-1 and TRBJ2-7; 9 bases are a match to TRBD1. The CDR3 is made up of 15 amino acids. Germline V gene data show CDR1 as SGHRS and CDR2 as YFSETQ. Losses at the gene ends were 4 bases for V and 2 bases for J; bases not matched to a gene: 7. CDR3 region: CASSLRGDRAYEQYF. CDR3 sequence (DNA): TGCGCCAGCAGCCTTAGGGGGGACAGGGCCTACGAGCAGTACTTC. Complete variable domain (other parts from reference TRBV5-1 and TRBJ2-7): KAGVTQTPRYLIKTRGQQVTLSCSPISGHRSVSWYQQTPGQGLQFLFEYFSETQRNKGNFPGRFSGRQFSNSRSEMNVSTLELGDSALYLCASSLRGDRAYEQYFGPGTRLTVT.